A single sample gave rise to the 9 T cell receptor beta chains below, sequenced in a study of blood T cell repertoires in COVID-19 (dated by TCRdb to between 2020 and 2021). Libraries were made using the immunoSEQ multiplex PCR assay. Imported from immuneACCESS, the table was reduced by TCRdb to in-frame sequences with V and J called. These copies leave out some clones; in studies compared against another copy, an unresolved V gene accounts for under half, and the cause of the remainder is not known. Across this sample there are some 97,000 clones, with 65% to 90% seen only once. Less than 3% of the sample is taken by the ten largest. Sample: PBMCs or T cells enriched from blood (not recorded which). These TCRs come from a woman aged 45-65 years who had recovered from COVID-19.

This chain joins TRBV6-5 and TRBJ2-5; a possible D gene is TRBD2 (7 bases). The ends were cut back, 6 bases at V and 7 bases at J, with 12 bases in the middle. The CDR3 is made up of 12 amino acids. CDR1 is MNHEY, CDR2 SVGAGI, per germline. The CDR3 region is CASRIGGGTQYF. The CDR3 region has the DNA TGTGCCAGCAGGATAGGGGGGGGGACCCAGTACTTC.

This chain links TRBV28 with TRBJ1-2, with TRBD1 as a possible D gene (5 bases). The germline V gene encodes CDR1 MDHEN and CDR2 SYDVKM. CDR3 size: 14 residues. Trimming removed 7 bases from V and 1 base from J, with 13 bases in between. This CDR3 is CASTPGLRNYGYTF. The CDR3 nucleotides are TGTGCCAGCACCCCGGGACTACGTAACTATGGCTACACCTTC.

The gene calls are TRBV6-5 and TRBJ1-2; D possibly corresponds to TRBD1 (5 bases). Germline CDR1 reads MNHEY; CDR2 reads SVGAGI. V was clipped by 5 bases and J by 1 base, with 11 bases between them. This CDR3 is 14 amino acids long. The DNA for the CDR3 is TGTGCCAGCAGTCTCACAGGAAATAACTATGGCTACACCTTC. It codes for CASSLTGNNYGYTF.

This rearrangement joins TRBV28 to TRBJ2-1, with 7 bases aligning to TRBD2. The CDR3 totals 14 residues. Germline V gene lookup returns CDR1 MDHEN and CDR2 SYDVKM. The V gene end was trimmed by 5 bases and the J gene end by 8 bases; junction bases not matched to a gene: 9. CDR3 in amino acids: CASSGGREGYEQFF. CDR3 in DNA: TGTGCCAGCAGTGGCGGGAGAGAAGGCTATGAGCAGTTCTTC.

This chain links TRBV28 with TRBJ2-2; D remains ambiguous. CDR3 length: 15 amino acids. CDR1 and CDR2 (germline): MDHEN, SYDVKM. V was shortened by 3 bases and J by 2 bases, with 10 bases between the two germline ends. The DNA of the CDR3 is TGTGCCAGCAGTTTTGCCACATACAACACCGGGGAGCTGTTTTTT. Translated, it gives CASSFATYNTGELFF.

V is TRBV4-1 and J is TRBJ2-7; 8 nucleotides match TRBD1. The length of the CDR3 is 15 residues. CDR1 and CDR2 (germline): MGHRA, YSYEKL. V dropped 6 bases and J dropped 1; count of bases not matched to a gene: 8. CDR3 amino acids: CASRARGPSSYEQYF. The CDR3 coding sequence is TGCGCCAGCAGGGCCAGGGGGCCATCGTCCTACGAGCAGTACTTC.

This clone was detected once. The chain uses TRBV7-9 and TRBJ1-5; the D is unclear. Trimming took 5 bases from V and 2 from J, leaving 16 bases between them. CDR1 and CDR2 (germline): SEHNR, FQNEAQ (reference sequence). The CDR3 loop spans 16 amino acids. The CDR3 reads CASSPGAGWGNQPQHF. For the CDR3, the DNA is TGTGCCAGCAGCCCAGGAGCGGGGTGGGGCAATCAGCCCCAGCATTTT. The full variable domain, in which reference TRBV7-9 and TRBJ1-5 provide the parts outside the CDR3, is DTGVSQNPRHKITKRGQNVTFRCDPISEHNRLYWYRQTLGQGPEFLTYFQNEAQLEKSRLLSDRFSAERPKGSFSTLEIQRTEQGDSAMYLCASSPGAGWGNQPQHFGDGTRLSIL.

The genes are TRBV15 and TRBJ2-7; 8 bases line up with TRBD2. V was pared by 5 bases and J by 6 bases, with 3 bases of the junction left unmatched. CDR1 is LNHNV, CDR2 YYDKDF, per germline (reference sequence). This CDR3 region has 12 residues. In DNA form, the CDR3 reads TGTGCCACCAGCGGCGGGACTAGCGAGCAGTACTTC. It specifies CATSGGTSEQYF.

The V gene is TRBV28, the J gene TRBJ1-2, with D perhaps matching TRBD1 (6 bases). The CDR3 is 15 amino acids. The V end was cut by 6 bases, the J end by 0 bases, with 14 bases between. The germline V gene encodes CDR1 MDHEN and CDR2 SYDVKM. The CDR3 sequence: CASSSTRTANYGYTF. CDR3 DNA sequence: TGTGCCAGCAGCTCAACCAGGACAGCTAACTATGGCTACACCTTC.